The 30 T cell receptor beta chains below come from one sample, sequenced in a study of graft-versus-host responses after intestinal transplantation. Antigens of these TCRs are unknown. Some clones are missing from TCRdb's copy, which holds only in-frame ones; the method was immunoSEQ multiplex PCR. The sample contains some 82,000 clones, around 90% of which appear only once. The source was unstimulated CD8+ T cells sorted from spleen or lymph node cells, collected before transplant. The receptors were gathered from a human donor who was the organ donor for an intestinal transplant.

V and J are TRBV6-5 and TRBJ1-3; the D is unclear. The CDR3 is 15 amino acids. The V and J ends lost 5 bases and 1 base respectively, with 12 bases between them. CDR1 MNHEY and CDR2 SVGAGI come from the germline V gene. The CDR3 DNA is TGTGCCAGCAGTCCCGACGACACGTCTGGAAACACCATATATTTT. It yields the protein CASSPDDTSGNTIYF.

This CDR3 is CASRRQGARDRDGYTF. The CDR3 region has the DNA TGTGCCAGCAGGCGACAGGGGGCGCGTGATCGCGATGGCTACACCTTC. The V and J genes are TRBV28 and TRBJ1-2, with 10 nucleotides matching TRBD1. This CDR3 is built from 16 residues. Germline V gene sequence: CDR1 MDHEN, CDR2 SYDVKM. Germline trimming cut 6 bases from V and 6 bases from J; bases unmatched to any gene: 13.

DNA for the CDR3: TGTGCCAGCAGCCCGCTAGCGGGGTCGTCGGATACGCAGTATTTT. It yields the protein CASSPLAGSSDTQYF. V is TRBV9 and J is TRBJ2-3; 9 bases match TRBD2. V shed 4 bases and J 6 bases; nucleotides not matched to a gene: 9. The CDR3 is 15 amino acids. Per the germline V gene, CDR1 is SGDLS and CDR2 is YYNGEE.

The V and J genes are TRBV5-1 and TRBJ2-7; 9 bases are a match to TRBD1. J gave up 3 bases and V 4 bases, and 5 bases lay outside the gene matches. The V gene's germline CDR1 is SGHRS and CDR2 YFSETQ. CDR3 length: 14 amino acids. CDR3 in amino acids: CASSPSTGGYEQYF. In DNA form, the CDR3 reads TGCGCCAGCAGCCCTTCGACAGGGGGCTACGAGCAGTACTTC.

This chain connects TRBV7-8 to TRBJ2-7; no reliable D call. Germline CDR1 and CDR2: SGHVS and FQNEAQ. V was cut by 1 base and J by 0 bases, with 13 bases left in between. This CDR3 has 16 amino acids. In nucleotides, the CDR3 is TGTGCCAGCAGCTTAGTAGTAAGGGCGAACTCCTACGAGCAGTACTTC. Protein product: CASSLVVRANSYEQYF.

The chain couples TRBV6-5 to TRBJ2-1; D gene unclear. The CDR3 runs to 13 residues. V lost 2 bases and J 9 bases, leaving 11 bases between the germline ends. Germline V gene data show CDR1 as MNHEY and CDR2 as SVGAGI. The CDR3 reads CASSYVLGSEQFF. CDR3 DNA: TGTGCCAGCAGTTACGTCTTGGGAAGTGAGCAGTTCTTC.

V gene TRBV7-9 combines with J gene TRBJ2-7; D gene unclear. Germline V CDR1 and CDR2: SEHNR, FQNEAQ (reference sequence). Trimming removed 4 bases at V and 3 bases at J, with 13 bases between. The CDR3 contains 14 residues. CDR3 nucleotides: TGTGCCAGCAGCTCTAGGAGTCAGGACTACGAGCAGTACTTC. Protein: CASSSRSQDYEQYF.

The rearrangement joins TRBV6-1 to TRBJ1-4; D not resolved. The CDR3 is made up of 15 amino acids. The germline V gene has CDR1 MNHNS and CDR2 SASEGT. V lost 3 bases and J 0 bases, leaving 8 bases between the germline ends. The CDR3 region is CASSDLEATNEKLFF. In nucleotides, the CDR3 is TGTGCCAGCAGTGACCTAGAGGCAACTAATGAAAAACTGTTTTTT.

The V and J genes are TRBV7-9 and TRBJ1-4, with D uncertain. CDR1 is SEHNR and CDR2 is FQNEAQ in the germline V gene (reference sequence). The V gene lost 7 bases and the J gene lost 6 bases, with 12 bases spanning the gap. CDR3 length: 13 residues. In nucleotides, the CDR3 is TGTGCCAGCACTCCGGGCTGGGATGAAAAACTGTTTTTT. Protein product: CASTPGWDEKLFF.

The chain employs TRBV27 and TRBJ2-7, with 8 bases fitting TRBD1. The junction had 10 bases not matched to a gene; V was cut back by 4 bases and J by 2 bases. The germline V gene encodes CDR1 MNHEY and CDR2 SMNVEV (reference sequence). This CDR3 has 16 residues. Here the CDR3 DNA reads TGTGCCAGCAGTTGTCAAGGACAGGGCATAACCTACGAGCAGTACTTC. It yields the protein CASSCQGQGITYEQYF.

This chain links TRBV9 with TRBJ2-5; 11 nucleotides line up with TRBD1. V gave up 0 bases and J gave up 4 bases; unmatched junction bases: 2. CDR1 and CDR2 from the germline V gene are SGDLS and YYNGEE. This CDR3 comprises 15 residues. CDR3 coding DNA: TGTGCCAGCAGCGTAGGGGGGACAGGGGGAGAGACCCAGTACTTC. It codes for CASSVGGTGGETQYF.

The chain is built from TRBV27 and TRBJ1-1, with D perhaps TRBD1 (5 bases). The V end was cut by 6 bases, the J end by 3 bases, with 8 bases between. The CDR3 loop spans 12 amino acids. CDR1 and CDR2 (germline): MNHEY, SMNVEV (reference sequence). CDR3 DNA sequence: TGTGCCAGCAGAGCAGGGTACACTGAAGCTTTCTTT. Protein: CASRAGYTEAFF.

The rearrangement joins TRBV4-1 to TRBJ2-3; 7 bases line up with TRBD2. With V trimmed by 1 base and J by 9 bases, 7 bases remained unmatched. This CDR3 comprises 14 residues. Germline assignment: CDR1 MGHRA and CDR2 YSYEKL. CDR3 DNA: TGCGCCAGCAGCCAAGCGTGGGCGGGGGAAACGCAGTATTTT. It encodes CASSQAWAGETQYF.

The rearrangement links TRBV28 to TRBJ1-1; D gene ambiguous. Germline lookup yields CDR1 MDHEN and CDR2 SYDVKM. The CDR3 is made up of 12 amino acids. V lost 5 bases, J lost 0 bases, and 4 bases lay in between. As DNA, the CDR3 is TGTGCCAGCAGTCCGTTGAACACTGAAGCTTTCTTT. This codes for CASSPLNTEAFF. The full variable domain, completed using reference TRBV28 and TRBJ1-1, is DVKVTQSSRYLVKRTGEKVFLECVQDMDHENMFWYRQDPGLGLRLIYFSYDVKMKEKGDIPEGYSVSREKKERFSLILESASTNQTSMYLCASSPLNTEAFFGQGTRLTVV.

The rearrangement joins TRBV7-2 to TRBJ1-1; 9 bases agree with TRBD1. The CDR3 runs 16 residues. Germline V gene sequence: CDR1 SGHTA, CDR2 FQGNSA. The ends lost 4 bases at V and 1 base at J; junction bases unmatched: 7. Written as DNA, the CDR3 is TGTGCCAGCAGCTCCATACAGGGGGCCTGGAACACTGAAGCTTTCTTT. It yields the protein CASSSIQGAWNTEAFF.

This clone was seen a few times. The rearrangement links TRBV19 to TRBJ2-7; 7 bases match TRBD2. The CDR3 is made up of 13 amino acids. V was clipped by 4 bases and J by 2 bases; unmatched bases: 2. CDR1 and CDR2 from the germline V gene are LNHDA and SQIVND (reference sequence). CDR3 nucleotide sequence: TGTGCCAGTAGTACGGGACTACCCTACGAGCAGTACTTC. Amino acids: CASSTGLPYEQYF.

The rearrangement links TRBV11-2 to TRBJ1-5, with a possible D match to TRBD1 (5 bases). Trimming removed 5 bases from V and 5 bases from J, with 7 bases in between. Germline V gene sequence: CDR1 SGHAT, CDR2 FQNNGV. The CDR3 length is 12 residues. The CDR3 sequence is CASSQGHQPQHF. CDR3 bases: TGTGCCAGCAGCCAGGGCCATCAGCCCCAGCATTTT.

This chain joins TRBV9 and TRBJ2-2; D not resolved. V was clipped by 2 bases and J by 2 bases, with 10 bases between them. Germline V gene data show CDR1 as SGDLS and CDR2 as YYNGEE. CDR3 length: 15 amino acids. The CDR3 DNA sequence: TGTGCCAGCAGCGTTCCGCAGTCTAACACCGGGGAGCTGTTTTTT. As protein: CASSVPQSNTGELFF. The complete variable domain, with remaining parts taken from reference TRBV9 and TRBJ2-2, reads DSGVTQTPKHLITATGQRVTLRCSPRSGDLSVYWYQQSLDQGLQFLIQYYNGEERAKGNILERFSAQQFPDLHSELNLSSLELGDSALYFCASSVPQSNTGELFFGEGSRLTVL.

CDR3 residues: CASSGTVTDTQYF. CDR3 nucleotide sequence: TGTGCCAGCAGTGGCACAGTGACAGATACGCAGTATTTT. This sequence joins TRBV6-1 and TRBJ2-3; D gene unclear. V lost 4 bases, J lost 3 bases, and 8 bases lay in between. The CDR3 is 13 amino acids. In germline, CDR1 is MNHNS, CDR2 SASEGT.

The V and J genes are TRBV11-2 and TRBJ2-2; no firm D call. V was clipped by 1 base and J by 9 bases, with 3 bases between them. The CDR3 is 11 amino acids. The germline CDR1 and CDR2 sequences are SGHAT and FQNNGV. The CDR3 nucleotides read TGTGCCAGCAGCTTAGCGAGGGAGCTGTTTTTT. Protein: CASSLARELFF.

The rearrangement links TRBV28 to TRBJ1-5, with 8 bases that match TRBD1. With 6 bases clipped from V and 6 bases from J, the junction kept 10 bases outside the gene matches. This CDR3 comprises 15 residues. Germline CDR1 and CDR2: MDHEN and SYDVKM. CDR3 loop: CASSTLRGLIQPQHF. As DNA, the CDR3 is TGTGCCAGCAGCACTCTCAGGGGGCTGATTCAGCCCCAGCATTTT.

This clone turned up a few times. The CDR3 DNA is TGCGCCAGCAGCCCCGACAGGTCAGGCTACGAGCAGTACTTC. Its protein product is CASSPDRSGYEQYF. The rearrangement joins TRBV4-1 to TRBJ2-7; maybe TRBD1 (6 bases). The CDR3 runs to 14 residues. Germline CDR1 is MGHRA and CDR2 is YSYEKL. Trimming took off 4 bases at V and 3 bases at J, with 13 bases between the two ends.

This clone was observed a single time. The gene calls are TRBV7-4 and TRBJ1-2; a weak D match, TRBD1 (5 bases). Germline CDR1 reads SGHVT; CDR2 reads SQSDAQ. Trimming removed 5 bases from V and 8 bases from J, with 18 bases in between. The CDR3 covers 14 residues. In DNA, the CDR3 is TGTGCCAGCAGCGGACTGGAGGGGAAGTTGGGCTACACCTTC. Its protein is CASSGLEGKLGYTF.

The chain links TRBV5-4 to TRBJ2-3; no clear D gene. The CDR3 covers 15 residues. Germline CDR1 SGHNT, CDR2 YYREEE (reference sequence). The V gene lost 0 bases and the J gene lost 4 bases, with 12 bases spanning the gap. CDR3 sequence (DNA): TGTGCCAGCAGCTTGGTTGACCCAGTTGCAGATACGCAGTATTTT. It is translated as CASSLVDPVADTQYF.

The chain has TRBV6-5 and TRBJ2-7, with D perhaps TRBD1 or TRBD2 (5 bases each). The germline CDR1 and CDR2 sequences are MNHEY and SVGAGI. The V and J ends lost 5 bases and 3 bases respectively, with 11 bases between them. The CDR3 is made up of 13 amino acids. CDR3 protein: CASSEGQNYEQYF. The CDR3 nucleotides are TGTGCCAGCAGTGAGGGGCAGAACTACGAGCAGTACTTC.

The chain uses TRBV6-1 and TRBJ2-1; 7 bases are shared with TRBD2. Germline V gene data show CDR1 as MNHNS and CDR2 as SASEGT. The CDR3 sequence is 15 residues long. V was pared by 3 bases and J by 3 bases, with 5 bases of the junction left unmatched. CDR3 sequence (DNA): TGTGCCAGCAGTGATGGGAGGGCCTACTACAATGAGCAGTTCTTC. Amino acids: CASSDGRAYYNEQFF.

The J gene is TRBJ2-4, the V gene TRBV2, with TRBD1 matching over 9 bases. Germline values: CDR1 SNHLY, CDR2 FYNNEI. With 1 base clipped from V and 9 bases from J, the junction kept 7 bases outside the gene matches. The CDR3 runs to 15 residues. CDR3 loop: CASSEGTGVLSIQYF. CDR3 DNA sequence: TGTGCCAGCAGTGAAGGGACAGGGGTTCTAAGCATTCAGTACTTC.

J is TRBJ2-1 and V is TRBV4-1, with 11 bases aligning to TRBD2. V shed 2 bases, J shed 7 bases, and the junction held 16 bases outside the gene matches. This CDR3 has 19 amino acids. CDR1 and CDR2 from the germline V gene are MGHRA and YSYEKL. Here the CDR3 reads CASSQSAPWTSGSRNEQFF. The CDR3 DNA follows: TGCGCCAGCAGCCAATCCGCACCATGGACTAGCGGGTCTCGGAATGAGCAGTTCTTC.

The chain is built from TRBV7-9 and TRBJ1-5; tentative D call: TRBD1 (5 bases). The CDR3 spans 15 residues. Trimming stripped 4 bases from V and 3 bases from J, with 13 bases between. CDR1 and CDR2 (germline): SEHNR, FQNEAQ (reference sequence). DNA for the CDR3: TGTGCCAGCAGCTCGGTCGCAGGGTTCAATCAGCCCCAGCATTTT. Protein: CASSSVAGFNQPQHF.

The chain joins TRBV28 to TRBJ2-3; a weak D match, TRBD2 (7 bases). Trimming shortened V by 3 bases and J by 0 bases, and 16 bases separated the two germline ends. The CDR3 spans 17 residues. Per the germline V gene, CDR1 is MDHEN and CDR2 is SYDVKM. CDR3 amino acids: CASSFLWRGPSTDTQYF. In nucleotides, the CDR3 is TGTGCCAGCAGTTTCCTCTGGCGGGGGCCTAGCACAGATACGCAGTATTTT.